These 22 T cell receptor beta chains share one sample of origin, sequenced in a study of shared clonotypes between healthy human individuals. Here immunoSEQ multiplex PCR was the method, and the copy in TCRdb shows in-frame clones only, minus some. The sample lists about 1.1 million clones, roughly 77% seen once, with 0.89% in the top ten. What was sequenced was memory CD4+ T cells from PBMCs. Indicated subset: CD45RA-negative fraction. Receptors were obtained from a man younger than 30 in good health. Some clones in this sample may be carry-over from other donors' samples.

The CDR3 region has the DNA TGTGCCAGCAGTTTATCGTCCACCGGGACAGGGGGCTCTGGGGCCAACGTCCTGACTTTC. It specifies CASSLSSTGTGGSGANVLTF. This rearrangement joins TRBV27 to TRBJ2-6; 11 bases match TRBD1. Germline assignment: CDR1 MNHEY and CDR2 SMNVEV (reference sequence). This CDR3 contains 20 residues. V was clipped by 0 bases and J by 0 bases; unmatched bases: 7.

The rearrangement uses TRBV2 and TRBJ2-1, with D uncertain. From germline, CDR1 is SNHLY and CDR2 FYNNEI. Trimming left V 10 bases short and J 2 bases short, with 12 bases between. CDR3 length equals 13 residues. The CDR3 DNA sequence: TGTGCCACCAAGCTCCCGGCCTACAATGAGCAGTTCTTC. It codes for CATKLPAYNEQFF.

CDR3 sequence reads: CASSLGTTNTGELFF. The CDR3 bases are TGTGCCAGCAGCTTAGGTACCACAAACACCGGGGAGCTGTTTTTT. This chain uses TRBV7-6 with TRBJ2-2; D unresolved. Germline V gene lookup returns CDR1 SGHVS and CDR2 FNYEAQ. The V end was cut by 1 base, the J end by 2 bases, with 8 bases between. This CDR3 contains 15 residues.

The chain uses TRBV19 and TRBJ2-5; D may be TRBD1 or TRBD2 (6 bases each). Trimming pared 1 base from V and 5 bases from J, leaving 14 bases between. The germline CDR1 and CDR2 sequences are LNHDA and SQIVND (reference sequence). The CDR3 is 15 amino acids. CDR3 loop: CASSIGPGGGETQYF. The CDR3 DNA is TGTGCCAGTAGTATAGGTCCCGGGGGCGGCGAGACCCAGTACTTC.

The V gene is TRBV6-1, the J gene TRBJ1-5; 9 nucleotides line up with TRBD1. Germline-derived CDR1 and CDR2 are MNHNS and SASEGT. The CDR3 is 15 amino acids. The V and J ends lost 5 bases and 6 bases, in that order; junction bases with no gene match: 8. The CDR3 nucleotides are TGTGCCAGCAGTCTTGGGACAGGGTTGGGTCAGCCCCAGCATTTT. This encodes CASSLGTGLGQPQHF.

The rearrangement uses TRBV5-1 and TRBJ2-1; 7 bases agree with TRBD1. The V and J ends lost 9 bases and 9 bases, in that order; junction bases with no gene match: 15. This CDR3 comprises 14 residues. The germline gives CDR1 SGHRS, CDR2 YFSETQ. The DNA of the CDR3 is TGCGCCACCTCGGGACAGACCTTAAACGCTGAGCAGTTCTTC. As protein: CATSGQTLNAEQFF.

Turning to this clone: The junction departs from germline at one end; a sequencing error may be responsible. The chain has TRBV7-9 and TRBJ2-5; D perhaps matches TRBD1 (6 bases). CDR3 size: 13 residues. Germline values: CDR1 SEHNR, CDR2 FQNEAQ (reference sequence). The CDR3 loop is CAISAMRGETQYF. The CDR3 bases are TGTGCCATCAGCGCGATGAGGGGGGAGACCCAGTACTTC.

The rearrangement joins TRBV4-3 to TRBJ2-5, with a weak D call TRBD1 (5 bases). The CDR3 has 15 residues. V was clipped by 0 bases and J by 2 bases, with 10 bases between them. Germline CDR1 reads LGHNA; CDR2 reads YSLEER. CDR3 in amino acids: CASSQDVRQQETQYF. In DNA form, the CDR3 reads TGCGCCAGCAGCCAAGATGTACGACAGCAAGAGACCCAGTACTTC.

This clone was detected only once. V usage is TRBV27 and J usage is TRBJ2-7; possible D gene TRBD1, 5 bases. V was cut by 3 bases and J by 1 base, with 7 bases left in between. CDR3 length: 13 residues. The germline V gene has CDR1 MNHEY and CDR2 SMNVEV (reference sequence). CDR3 in amino acids: CASSLGQSYEQYF. DNA of the CDR3: TGTGCCAGCAGTTTGGGGCAATCCTACGAGCAGTACTTC.

The V gene is TRBV10-3, the J gene TRBJ2-1; D uncertain. Germline V gene sequence: CDR1 ENHRY, CDR2 SYGVKD. V was cut by 6 bases and J by 0 bases, with 12 bases left in between. This CDR3 contains 15 residues. CDR3 protein: CAISFRESSYNEQFF. CDR3 nucleotides: TGTGCCATCAGCTTCCGAGAGAGCTCCTACAATGAGCAGTTCTTC.

Only one count was recorded for this clone. This chain uses TRBV18 with TRBJ2-5; D may match TRBD1 or TRBD2 (6 bases each). Germline assignment: CDR1 KGHSH and CDR2 LQKENI. Trimming shortened V by 2 bases and J by 4 bases, and 14 bases separated the two germline ends. The CDR3 covers 15 residues. CDR3 region: CASSPGGPGRETQYF. CDR3 bases: TGTGCCAGCTCACCAGGGGGGCCCGGAAGAGAGACCCAGTACTTC.

This sequence joins TRBV19 and TRBJ2-3; D ambiguous. Trimming stripped 2 bases from V and 11 bases from J, with 14 bases between. CDR3 length: 13 amino acids. Germline V gene lookup returns CDR1 LNHDA and CDR2 SQIVND (reference sequence). The CDR3 DNA reads TGTGCCAGTAGTATATACCCGCCTAGGGAGCAGTATTTT. Residues: CASSIYPPREQYF. Variable domain in full (rest from reference TRBV19 and TRBJ2-3): DGGITQSPKYLFRKEGQNVTLSCEQNLNHDAMYWYRQDPGQGLRLIYYSQIVNDFQKGDIAEGYSVSREKKESFPLTVTSAQKNPTAFYLCASSIYPPREQYFGPGTRLTVL.

This chain links TRBV28 with TRBJ2-3; 7 positions agree with TRBD2. J lost 0 bases, V lost 6 bases, and 9 bases had no gene match. This CDR3 is 16 amino acids long. Germline V gene lookup returns CDR1 MDHEN and CDR2 SYDVKM. The CDR3 here is CASRTLSGNSTDTQYF. The CDR3 DNA is TGTGCCAGCAGGACCCTGAGCGGGAATAGCACAGATACGCAGTATTTT. The variable domain in full, completed from reference TRBV28 and TRBJ2-3, reads DVKVTQSSRYLVKRTGEKVFLECVQDMDHENMFWYRQDPGLGLRLIYFSYDVKMKEKGDIPEGYSVSREKKERFSLILESASTNQTSMYLCASRTLSGNSTDTQYFGPGTRLTVL.

The chain is built from TRBV28 and TRBJ1-5; D gene ambiguous. The V gene's germline CDR1 is MDHEN and CDR2 SYDVKM. This CDR3 has 14 amino acids. Trimming stripped 1 base from V and 6 bases from J, with 10 bases between. CDR3 in amino acids: CASSLSSFGQPQHF. The CDR3 DNA reads as TGTGCCAGCAGTTTATCAAGTTTCGGTCAGCCCCAGCATTTT. Full variable domain (rest looked up from reference TRBV28 and TRBJ1-5): DVKVTQSSRYLVKRTGEKVFLECVQDMDHENMFWYRQDPGLGLRLIYFSYDVKMKEKGDIPEGYSVSREKKERFSLILESASTNQTSMYLCASSLSSFGQPQHFGDGTRLSIL.

CDR3 amino acids: CASSRDRAGDSSYEQYF. DNA for the CDR3: TGTGCCAGCAGCCGCGACAGGGCAGGTGACAGCTCCTACGAGCAGTACTTC. The V call is TRBV11-2, the J call TRBJ2-7, with TRBD1 identical over 7 bases. Germline V lookup: CDR1 SGHAT, CDR2 FQNNGV. The CDR3 spans 17 residues. The junction had 13 bases not matched to a gene; V was cut back by 5 bases and J by 0 bases.

This chain connects TRBV5-8 to TRBJ2-7, with TRBD2 identical over 7 bases. Germline trimming cut 3 bases from V and 2 bases from J; bases unmatched to any gene: 11. This CDR3 region has 16 residues. Germline CDR1 SGHTS, CDR2 YDEGEE. CDR3 sequence: CASSSPDRGEAYEQYF. Written as DNA, the CDR3 is TGTGCCAGCAGCTCCCCAGACCGGGGGGAAGCCTACGAGCAGTACTTC. Filled out from reference TRBV5-8 and TRBJ2-7, the complete variable domain reads EAGVTQSPTHLIKTRGQQATLRCSPISGHTSVYWYQQALGLGLQFLLWYDEGEERNRGNFPPRFSGRQFPNYSSELNVNALELEDSALYLCASSSPDRGEAYEQYFGPGTRLTVT.

As for this clone: Within the sample, other DNA sequences also encode this same CDR3. The chain employs TRBV5-1 and TRBJ1-5, with D hard to call. Germline-derived CDR1 and CDR2 are SGHRS and YFSETQ. V lost 0 bases, J lost 3 bases, and 4 bases lay in between. The CDR3 runs 13 residues. The CDR3 spells CASSLDTNQPQHF. As DNA, the CDR3 is TGCGCCAGCAGCTTGGACACCAATCAGCCCCAGCATTTT.

In its sample, this clone was seen once. The V and J genes are TRBV7-9 and TRBJ2-3, with D maybe TRBD2 (6 bases). V lost 1 base and J 11 bases, leaving 16 bases between the germline ends. Germline V gives CDR1 SEHNR, CDR2 FQNEAQ (reference sequence). CDR3 length equals 14 residues. CDR3: CASSLGGGSQLQYF. The CDR3 DNA reads as TGTGCCAGCAGCTTAGGTGGGGGGAGTCAATTGCAGTATTTT.

The rearrangement joins TRBV6-5 to TRBJ2-1; the D is unclear. Germline V CDR1 and CDR2: MNHEY, SVGAGI. V lost 1 base to trimming and J lost 7 bases, with 14 bases between them. CDR3 size: 15 residues. In DNA, the CDR3 is TGTGCCAGCAGTTACTTAGCAGCGATTCCTAATGAGCAGTTCTTC. As protein: CASSYLAAIPNEQFF.

The chain joins TRBV29-1 to TRBJ2-7; 7 bases match TRBD1. V lost 1 base to trimming and J lost 3 bases; unmatched junction nucleotides: 6. This CDR3 comprises 14 residues. CDR1 is SQVTM and CDR2 is ANQGSEA in the germline V gene. CDR3 amino acids: CSVEGAGGHYEQYF. The CDR3 DNA is TGCAGCGTTGAAGGGGCAGGGGGTCACTACGAGCAGTACTTC.

The V and J genes are TRBV28 and TRBJ2-2; D might be TRBD1 (5 bases). There are 14 residues in the CDR3. Deletions cut 1 base from V and 8 bases from J, with 11 bases between. Germline lookup yields CDR1 MDHEN and CDR2 SYDVKM. The CDR3 nucleotides are TGTGCCAGCAGTTTATCCCCAGGGCGGGGGGAGCTGTTTTTT. It translates to CASSLSPGRGELFF.

The V gene is TRBV6-1, the J gene TRBJ1-1; 7 bases map to TRBD1. The CDR3 sequence is 14 residues long. CDR1 is MNHNS, CDR2 SASEGT, per germline. Trimming took 5 bases from V and 4 from J; bases not matched to a gene: 7. The CDR3 coding sequence is TGTGCCAGCAGTACCCAGGGGGAGGGCACTGAAGCTTTCTTT. Translation gives CASSTQGEGTEAFF.